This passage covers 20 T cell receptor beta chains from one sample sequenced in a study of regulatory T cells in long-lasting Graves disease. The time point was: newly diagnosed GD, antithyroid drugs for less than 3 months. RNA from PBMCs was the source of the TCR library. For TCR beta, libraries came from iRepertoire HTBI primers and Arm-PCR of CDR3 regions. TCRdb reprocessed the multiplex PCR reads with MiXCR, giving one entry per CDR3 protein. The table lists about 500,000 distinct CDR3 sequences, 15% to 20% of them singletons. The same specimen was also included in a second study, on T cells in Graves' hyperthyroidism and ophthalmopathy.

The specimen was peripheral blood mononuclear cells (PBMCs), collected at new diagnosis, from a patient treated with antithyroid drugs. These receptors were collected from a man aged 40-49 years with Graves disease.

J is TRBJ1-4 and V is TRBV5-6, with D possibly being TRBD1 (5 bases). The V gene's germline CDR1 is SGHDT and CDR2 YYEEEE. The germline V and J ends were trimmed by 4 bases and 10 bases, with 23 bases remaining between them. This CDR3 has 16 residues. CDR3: CASSPRFSPGGVKLFF. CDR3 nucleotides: TGTGCCAGCAGCCCGAGGTTCTCACCCGGGGGTGTAAAACTGTTTTTT.

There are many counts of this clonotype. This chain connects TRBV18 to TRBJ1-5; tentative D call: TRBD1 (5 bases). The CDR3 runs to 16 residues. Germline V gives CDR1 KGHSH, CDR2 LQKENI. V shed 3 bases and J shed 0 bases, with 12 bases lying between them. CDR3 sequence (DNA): TGTGCCAGCTCACCTTGGACACTTAATAGCAATCAGCCCCAGCATTTT. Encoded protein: CASSPWTLNSNQPQHF. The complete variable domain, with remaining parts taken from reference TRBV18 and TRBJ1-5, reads NAGVMQNPRHLVRRRGQEARLRCSPMKGHSHVYWYRQLPEEGLKFMVYLQKENIIDESGMPKERFSAEFPKEGPSILRIQQVVRGDSAAYFCASSPWTLNSNQPQHFGDGTRLSIL.

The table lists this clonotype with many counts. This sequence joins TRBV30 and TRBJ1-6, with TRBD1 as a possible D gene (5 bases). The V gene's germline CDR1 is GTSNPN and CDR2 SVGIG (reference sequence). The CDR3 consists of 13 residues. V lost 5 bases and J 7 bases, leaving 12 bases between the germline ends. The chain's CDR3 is CAWAGRGNSPLHF. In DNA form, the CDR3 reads TGTGCCTGGGCGGGACGGGGAAATTCACCCCTCCACTTT.

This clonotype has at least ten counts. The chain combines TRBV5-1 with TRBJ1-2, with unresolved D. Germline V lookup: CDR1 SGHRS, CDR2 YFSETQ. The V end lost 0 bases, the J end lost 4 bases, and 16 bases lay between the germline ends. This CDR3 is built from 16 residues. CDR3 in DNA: TGCGCCAGCAGCTTGGACGACCAGGTCATCTTCTATGGCTACACCTTC. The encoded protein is CASSLDDQVIFYGYTF.

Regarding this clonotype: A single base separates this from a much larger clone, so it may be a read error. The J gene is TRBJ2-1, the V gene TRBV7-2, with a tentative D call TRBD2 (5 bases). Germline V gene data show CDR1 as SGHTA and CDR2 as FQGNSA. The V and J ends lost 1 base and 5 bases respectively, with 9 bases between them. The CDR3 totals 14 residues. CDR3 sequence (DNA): TGTGCCAGCAGCTTAGTCGGACTCGACAATGAGCAGTTCTTC. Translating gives CASSLVGLDNEQFF.

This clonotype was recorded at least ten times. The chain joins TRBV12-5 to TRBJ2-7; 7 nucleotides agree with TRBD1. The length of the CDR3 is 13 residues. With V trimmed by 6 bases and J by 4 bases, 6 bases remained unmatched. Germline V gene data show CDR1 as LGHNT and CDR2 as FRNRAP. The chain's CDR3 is CASGEGASYEQYF. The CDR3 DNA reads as TGTGCTAGTGGCGAGGGGGCCTCTTACGAGCAGTACTTC.

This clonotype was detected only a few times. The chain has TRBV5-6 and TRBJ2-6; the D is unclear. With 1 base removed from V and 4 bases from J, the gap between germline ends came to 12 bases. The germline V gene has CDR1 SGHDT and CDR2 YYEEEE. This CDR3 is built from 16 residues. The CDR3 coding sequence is TGTGCCAGCAGCTTGAACTCCTACTACGGGGCCAACGTCCTGACTTTC. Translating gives CASSLNSYYGANVLTF.

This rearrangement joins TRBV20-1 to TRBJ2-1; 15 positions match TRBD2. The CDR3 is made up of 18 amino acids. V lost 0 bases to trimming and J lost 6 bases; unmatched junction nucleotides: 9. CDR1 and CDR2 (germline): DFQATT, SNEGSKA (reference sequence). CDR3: CSARDYAGLAGGLNEQFF. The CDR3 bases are TGCAGTGCTAGAGATTACGCAGGACTAGCGGGAGGGCTCAATGAGCAGTTCTTC.

CDR3 amino acids: CASSLKALYNEQFF. CDR3 sequence (DNA): TGTGCCAGCAGCTTAAAAGCACTTTACAATGAGCAGTTCTTC. The chain links TRBV7-9 to TRBJ2-1; D not certain. The germline CDR1 and CDR2 sequences are SEHNR and FQNEAQ (reference sequence). Trimming left V 2 bases short and J 4 bases short, with 9 bases between. The CDR3 totals 14 residues.

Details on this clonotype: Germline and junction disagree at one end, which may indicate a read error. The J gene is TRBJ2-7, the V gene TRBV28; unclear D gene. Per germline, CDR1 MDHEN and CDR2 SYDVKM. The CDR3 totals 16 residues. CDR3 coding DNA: TGTGCCAGCGGTTTCAATAGCAGGCAAGGCAAACGGGAGCAGTACTTC. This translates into CASGFNSRQGKREQYF.

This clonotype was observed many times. CDR3 loop: CSARGLAGVRSYEQYF. In DNA form, the CDR3 reads TGCAGTGCTAGAGGTCTAGCGGGAGTCCGCTCCTACGAGCAGTACTTC. The V call is TRBV20-1, the J call TRBJ2-7; 10 bases align to TRBD2. The trim removed 1 base at V and 0 bases at J, leaving 6 bases unmatched. CDR3 length: 16 amino acids. The V gene's germline CDR1 is DFQATT and CDR2 SNEGSKA (reference sequence).

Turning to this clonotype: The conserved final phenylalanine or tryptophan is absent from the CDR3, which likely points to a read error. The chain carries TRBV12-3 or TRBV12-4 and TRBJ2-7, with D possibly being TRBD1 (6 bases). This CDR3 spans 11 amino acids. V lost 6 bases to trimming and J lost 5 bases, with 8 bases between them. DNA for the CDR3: TGTGCCAGCAGACAGGGTCACGAGCAGTACTTA. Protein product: CASRQGHEQYL.

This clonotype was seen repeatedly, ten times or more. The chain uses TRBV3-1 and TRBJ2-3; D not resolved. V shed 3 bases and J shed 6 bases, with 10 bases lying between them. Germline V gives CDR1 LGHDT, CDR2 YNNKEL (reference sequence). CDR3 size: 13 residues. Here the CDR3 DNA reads TGTGCCAGCAGCCAGGAATCTCCGGATACGCAGTATTTT. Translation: CASSQESPDTQYF.

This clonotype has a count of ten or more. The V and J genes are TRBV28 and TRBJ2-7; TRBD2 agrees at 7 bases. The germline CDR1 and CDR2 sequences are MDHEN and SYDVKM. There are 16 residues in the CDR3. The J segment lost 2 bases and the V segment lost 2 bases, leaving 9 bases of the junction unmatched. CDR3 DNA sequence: TGTGCCAGCAGTTTAGTTGGTCGGCGGGAGCCCTACGAGCAGTACTTC. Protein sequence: CASSLVGRREPYEQYF.

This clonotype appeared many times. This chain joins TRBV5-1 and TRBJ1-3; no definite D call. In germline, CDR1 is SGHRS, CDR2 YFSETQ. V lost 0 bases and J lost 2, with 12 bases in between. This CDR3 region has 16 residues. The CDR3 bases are TGCGCCAGCAGCTTGGGCAGGAACACTCCTGGAAACACCATATATTTT. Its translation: CASSLGRNTPGNTIYF. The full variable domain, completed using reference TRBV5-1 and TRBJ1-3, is KAGVTQTPRYLIKTRGQQVTLSCSPISGHRSVSWYQQTPGQGLQFLFEYFSETQRNKGNFPGRFSGRQFSNSRSEMNVSTLELGDSALYLCASSLGRNTPGNTIYFGEGSWLTVV.

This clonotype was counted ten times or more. The CDR3 DNA reads as TGTGCCAGCAGTAAGGGACAGGGCGGCCTCTACGAGCAGTACTTC. Protein sequence: CASSKGQGGLYEQYF. The rearrangement links TRBV12-3 or TRBV12-4 to TRBJ2-7; 9 positions agree with TRBD1. J gave up 3 bases and V 5 bases, and 8 bases lay outside the gene matches. The CDR3 has 15 amino acids.

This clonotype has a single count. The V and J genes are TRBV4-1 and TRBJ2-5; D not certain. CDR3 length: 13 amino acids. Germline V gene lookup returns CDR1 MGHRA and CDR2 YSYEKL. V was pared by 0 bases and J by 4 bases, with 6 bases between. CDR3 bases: TGCGCCAGCAGCCAAGATTGGGGAGAGACCCAGTACTTC. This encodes CASSQDWGETQYF.

CDR3 sequence (DNA): TGTGCCAGTAGGTCGCTTAGGGACACTGAAGCTTTCTTT. Its translation: CASRSLRDTEAFF. This rearrangement joins TRBV19 to TRBJ1-1; D is unclear. V lost 6 bases, J lost 3 bases, and 11 bases lay in between. Germline CDR1 is LNHDA and CDR2 is SQIVND (reference sequence). CDR3 size: 13 residues. Supplemented by reference TRBV19 and TRBJ1-1, the full variable domain reads DGGITQSPKYLFRKEGQNVTLSCEQNLNHDAMYWYRQDPGQGLRLIYYSQIVNDFQKGDIAEGYSVSREKKESFPLTVTSAQKNPTAFYLCASRSLRDTEAFFGQGTRLTVV.

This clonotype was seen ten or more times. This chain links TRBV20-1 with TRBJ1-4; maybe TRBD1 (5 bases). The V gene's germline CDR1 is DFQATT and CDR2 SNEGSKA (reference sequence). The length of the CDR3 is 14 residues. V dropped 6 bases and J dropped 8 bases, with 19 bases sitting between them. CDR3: CSAPQGKGSEKLFF. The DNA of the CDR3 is TGCAGTGCGCCCCAGGGAAAAGGCTCCGAAAAACTGTTTTTT.

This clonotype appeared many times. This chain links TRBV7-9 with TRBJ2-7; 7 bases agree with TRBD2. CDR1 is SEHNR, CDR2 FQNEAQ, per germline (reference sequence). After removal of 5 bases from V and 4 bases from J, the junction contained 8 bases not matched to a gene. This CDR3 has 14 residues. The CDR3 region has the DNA TGTGCCAGCAGCACTAGCGAGCTGTTTTACGAGCAGTACTTC. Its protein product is CASSTSELFYEQYF. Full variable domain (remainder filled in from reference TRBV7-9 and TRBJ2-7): DTGVSQNPRHKITKRGQNVTFRCDPISEHNRLYWYRQTLGQGPEFLTYFQNEAQLEKSRLLSDRFSAERPKGSFSTLEIQRTEQGDSAMYLCASSTSELFYEQYFGPGTRLTVT.